This T cell receptor beta chain was retrieved from a study of cytotoxic CD8 clonotypes in ibrutinib-treated CLL. The wider study: Specimens for response were gathered following a median roughly twelve months of therapy, spanning 6 to 36.

Overall study findings and caveats: Against age-matched healthy donors, baseline clonality ran higher and tracked circulating CD8+ T-cell counts.

With 1 base removed from V and 4 bases from J, the gap between germline ends came to 22 bases. The CDR3 covers 18 residues. CDR1 is SEHNR, CDR2 FQNEAQ, per germline (reference sequence). Depth targeted 1 in 200,000 to 1 in 1 million T cells, averaging approximately 9.3x coverage per clonotype. Assay used: immunoSEQ multiplex PCR; TCRdb lists only in-frame clones, some missing. The sample has 300,000 to 400,000 clones, approximately 67% seen once. With regard to this clone: Antigen unknown.

The clonotype was recovered from a human donor with chronic lymphocytic leukemia. The chain joins TRBV7-9 to TRBJ1-1; D is ambiguous. The sequencing used PBMCs, collected after 36 months of ibrutinib treatment. CDR3 amino acids: CASSLEFGEGTTLTEAFF. CDR3 DNA: TGTGCCAGCAGCTTAGAATTCGGGGAGGGCACAACGCTCACTGAAGCTTTCTTT.